This T cell receptor (beta chain) comes out of a study of CD8+ T cells in alopecia areata. This sample's treatment: oral pan-JAK inhibitor, 5-10 mg twice daily. Lesional scalp tissue (obtained by punch biopsy) and peripheral blood were collected from alopecia areata patients. After isolation, RNA underwent reverse transcription to generate cDNA as the sequencing template. Libraries were prepared by immunoSEQ multiplex PCR; TCRdb keeps only in-frame clonotypes and omits some of them. The repertoire holds some 95,000 clones, with roughly 46% as singletons. V was pared by 0 bases and J by 5 bases, with 8 bases between. Per the germline V gene, CDR1 is MGHRA and CDR2 is YSYEKL. The CDR3 sequence is 14 residues long.

The V and J genes are TRBV4-1 and TRBJ1-5; weak D call: TRBD1 (5 bases). Sequences were derived from CD8+ T cells sorted from blood, sampled at week 24, from a patient treated with tofacitinib. The clonotype comes from a human donor with alopecia areata. For the CDR3, the DNA is TGCGCCAGCAGCCAAGATTCGGGGGATCAGCCCCAGCATTTT. Translation: CASSQDSGDQPQHF.